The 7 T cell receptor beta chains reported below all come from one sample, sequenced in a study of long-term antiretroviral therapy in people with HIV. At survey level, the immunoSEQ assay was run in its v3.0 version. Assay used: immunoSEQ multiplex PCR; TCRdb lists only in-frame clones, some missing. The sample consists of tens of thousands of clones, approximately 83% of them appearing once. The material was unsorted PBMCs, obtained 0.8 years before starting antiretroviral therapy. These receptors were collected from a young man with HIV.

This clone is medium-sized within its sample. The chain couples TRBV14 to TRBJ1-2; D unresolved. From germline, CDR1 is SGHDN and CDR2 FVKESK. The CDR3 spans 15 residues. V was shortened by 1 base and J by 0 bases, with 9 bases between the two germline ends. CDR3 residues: CASSQVSGANYGYTF. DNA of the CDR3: TGTGCCAGCAGCCAAGTGAGCGGCGCTAACTATGGCTACACCTTC.

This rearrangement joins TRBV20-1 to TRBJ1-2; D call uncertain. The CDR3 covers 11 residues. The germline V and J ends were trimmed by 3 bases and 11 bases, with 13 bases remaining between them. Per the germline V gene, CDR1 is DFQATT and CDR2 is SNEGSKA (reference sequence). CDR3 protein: CSASVLVTYTF. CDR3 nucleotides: TGCAGTGCTAGTGTCCTAGTCACATACACCTTC.

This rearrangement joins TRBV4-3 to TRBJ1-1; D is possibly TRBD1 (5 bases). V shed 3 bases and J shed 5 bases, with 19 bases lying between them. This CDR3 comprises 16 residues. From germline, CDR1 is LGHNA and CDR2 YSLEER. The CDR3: CASSQDRTARGTEAFF. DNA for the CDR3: TGCGCCAGCAGCCAGGACCGAACGGCGCGGGGGACTGAAGCTTTCTTT.

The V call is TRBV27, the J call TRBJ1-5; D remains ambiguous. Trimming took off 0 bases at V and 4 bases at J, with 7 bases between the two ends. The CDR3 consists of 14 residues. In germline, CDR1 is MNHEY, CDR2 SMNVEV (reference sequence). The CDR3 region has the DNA TGTGCCAGCAGTTTATCTGCACCTAATCAGCCCCAGCATTTT. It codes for CASSLSAPNQPQHF.

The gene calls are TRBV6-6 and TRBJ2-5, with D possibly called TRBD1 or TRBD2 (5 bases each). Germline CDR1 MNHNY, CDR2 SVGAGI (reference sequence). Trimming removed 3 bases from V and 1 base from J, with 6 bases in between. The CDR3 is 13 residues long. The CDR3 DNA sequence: TGTGCCAGCAGTTATGGGGGCCAAGAGACCCAGTACTTC. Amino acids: CASSYGGQETQYF.

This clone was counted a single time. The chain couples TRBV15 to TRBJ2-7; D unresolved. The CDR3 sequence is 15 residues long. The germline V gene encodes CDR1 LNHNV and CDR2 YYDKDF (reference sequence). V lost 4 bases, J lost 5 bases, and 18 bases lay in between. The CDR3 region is CATSTTLHPRDEQYF. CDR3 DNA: TGTGCCACCAGCACCACCCTACACCCCCGGGACGAGCAGTACTTC.

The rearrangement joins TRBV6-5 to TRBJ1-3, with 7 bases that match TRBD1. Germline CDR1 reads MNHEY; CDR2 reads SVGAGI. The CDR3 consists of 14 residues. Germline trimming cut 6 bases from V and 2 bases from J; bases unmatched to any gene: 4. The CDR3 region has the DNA TGTGCCAGCAGAACGACAGGGACTGGAAACACCATATATTTT. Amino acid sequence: CASRTTGTGNTIYF.